This TCR beta chain appears in the sequencing data of a study of radiotherapy plus CTLA-4 blockade in lung cancer. Study-level points and caveats: Peripheral blood showed expansion of tumor-derived TCR clones after radiotherapy and ipilimumab.

On this clone itself: The antigen is unknown.

V was pared by 6 bases and J by 9 bases, with 9 bases between. This CDR3 has 12 amino acids. CDR1 MNHEY and CDR2 SMNVEV come from the germline V gene (reference sequence). Sequencing was performed with immunoSEQ multiplex PCR; in TCRdb, only in-frame clones are kept and a portion is missing. The table records 30,000 to 45,000 clones, roughly 72% of them present only once. Sequencing used peripheral blood, obtained from a patient treated with radiotherapy plus ipilimumab. This chain uses TRBV27 with TRBJ1-6; D gene ambiguous. The clonotype originates from a human donor with non-small cell lung cancer who had stable disease on radiotherapy plus ipilimumab. The CDR3 loop is CASSSGGSPLHF. The CDR3 DNA reads TGTGCCAGCAGCTCCGGCGGTTCACCCCTCCACTTT.